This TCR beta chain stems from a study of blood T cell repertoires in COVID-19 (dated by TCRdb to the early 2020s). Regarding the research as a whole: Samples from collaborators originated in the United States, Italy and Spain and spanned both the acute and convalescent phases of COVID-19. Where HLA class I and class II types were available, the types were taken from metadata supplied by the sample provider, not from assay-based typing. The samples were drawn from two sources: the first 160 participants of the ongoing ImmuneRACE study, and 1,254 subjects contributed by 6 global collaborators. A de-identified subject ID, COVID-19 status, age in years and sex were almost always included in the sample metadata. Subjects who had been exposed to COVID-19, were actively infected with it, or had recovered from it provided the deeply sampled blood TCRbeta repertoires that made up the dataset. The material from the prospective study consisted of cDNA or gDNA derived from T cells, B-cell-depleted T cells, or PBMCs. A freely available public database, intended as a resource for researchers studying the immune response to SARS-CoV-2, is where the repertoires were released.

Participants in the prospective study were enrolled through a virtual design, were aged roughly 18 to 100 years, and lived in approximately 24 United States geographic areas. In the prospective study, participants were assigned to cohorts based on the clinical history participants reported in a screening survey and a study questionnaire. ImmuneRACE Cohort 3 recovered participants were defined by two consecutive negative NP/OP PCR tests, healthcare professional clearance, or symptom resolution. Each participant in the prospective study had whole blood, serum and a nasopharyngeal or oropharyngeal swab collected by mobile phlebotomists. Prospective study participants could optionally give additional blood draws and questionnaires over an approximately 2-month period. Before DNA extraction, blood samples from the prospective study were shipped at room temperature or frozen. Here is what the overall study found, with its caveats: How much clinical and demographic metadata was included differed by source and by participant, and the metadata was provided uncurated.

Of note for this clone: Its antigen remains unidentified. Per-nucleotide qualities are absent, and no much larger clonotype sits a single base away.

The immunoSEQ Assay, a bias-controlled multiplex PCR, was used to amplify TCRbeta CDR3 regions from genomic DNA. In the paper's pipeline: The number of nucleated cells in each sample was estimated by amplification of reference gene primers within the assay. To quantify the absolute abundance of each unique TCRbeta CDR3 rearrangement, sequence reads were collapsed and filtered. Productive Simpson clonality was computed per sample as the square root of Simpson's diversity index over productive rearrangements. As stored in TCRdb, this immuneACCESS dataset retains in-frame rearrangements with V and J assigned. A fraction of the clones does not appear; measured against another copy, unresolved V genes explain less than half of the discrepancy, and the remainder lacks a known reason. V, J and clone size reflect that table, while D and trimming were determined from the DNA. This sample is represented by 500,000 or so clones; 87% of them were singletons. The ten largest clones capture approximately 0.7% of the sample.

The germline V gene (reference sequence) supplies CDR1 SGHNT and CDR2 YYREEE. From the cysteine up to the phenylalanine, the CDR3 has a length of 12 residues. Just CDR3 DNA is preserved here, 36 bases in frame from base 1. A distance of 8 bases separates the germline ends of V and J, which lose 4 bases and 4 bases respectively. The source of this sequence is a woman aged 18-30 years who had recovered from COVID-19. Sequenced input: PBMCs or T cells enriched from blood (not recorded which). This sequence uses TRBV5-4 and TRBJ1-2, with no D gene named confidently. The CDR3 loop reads CASSVYFYGYTF. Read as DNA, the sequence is TGTGCCAGCAGCGTTTACTTCTATGGCTACACCTTC.